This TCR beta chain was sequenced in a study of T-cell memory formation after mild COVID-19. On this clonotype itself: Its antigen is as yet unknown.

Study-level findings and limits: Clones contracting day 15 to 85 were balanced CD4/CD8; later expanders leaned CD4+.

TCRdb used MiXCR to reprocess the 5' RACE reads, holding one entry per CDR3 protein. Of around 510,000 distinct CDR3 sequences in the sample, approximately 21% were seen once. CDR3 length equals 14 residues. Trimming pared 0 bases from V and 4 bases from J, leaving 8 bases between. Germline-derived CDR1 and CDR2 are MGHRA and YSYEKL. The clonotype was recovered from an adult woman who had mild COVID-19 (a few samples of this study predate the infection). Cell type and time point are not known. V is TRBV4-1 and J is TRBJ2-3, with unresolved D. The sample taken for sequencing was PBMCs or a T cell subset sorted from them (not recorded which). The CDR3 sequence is CASSQEGPADTQYF. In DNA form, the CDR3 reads TGCGCCAGCAGCCAAGAAGGTCCGGCAGATACGCAGTATTTT.